The rows below give T cell receptor beta chains drawn from one sample of a study of blood T cell repertoires in COVID-19. Some clones are missing from TCRdb's copy, which holds only in-frame ones; the method was immunoSEQ multiplex PCR. The repertoire has under 300,000 clones, 75% to 90% of them found once; the top ten carry about 6%. Material for sequencing was PBMCs or T cells enriched from blood (not recorded which). These receptors were collected from a woman aged 25 to 45 with acute COVID-19. Each CDR3 is given with its conserved first and last residue. The order of the fields is V gene, J gene, clone size, D gene, CDR3 DNA, CDR3 protein. D genes are given only for firm matches. The size entry is marked missing in some rows and otherwise reads once, few, many or a size class.

TRBV10-3	TRBJ1-5	NA	NA	TGTGCCATCAGTGATGGACAGCCGAGCAATCAGCCCCAGCATTTT	CAISDGQPSNQPQHF
TRBV5-6	TRBJ1-3	NA	NA	TGTGCCAGCAGCGCAGAGGGGGGGAGGTCTGGAAACACCATATATTTT	CASSAEGGRSGNTIYF
TRBV7-2	TRBJ1-5	NA	NA	TGTGCCAGCAGTCCCCTCTTGGCAGTTAGCAATCAGCCCCAGCATTTT	CASSPLLAVSNQPQHF
TRBV7-2	TRBJ2-3	NA	TRBD2	TGTGCCAGCAGTTTGAGACTAGCGGGACCTACAGATACGCAGTATTTT	CASSLRLAGPTDTQYF
TRBV10-3	TRBJ1-3	NA	NA	TGTGCCATCAGATCCAGGGGCTCAGGAAACACCATATATTTT	CAIRSRGSGNTIYF
TRBV2	TRBJ2-5	NA	TRBD2	TGTGCCAGAGACGCGGGGGGGCGGGAGACCCAGTACTTC	CARDAGGRETQYF
TRBV29-1	TRBJ1-2	NA	TRBD1	TGCAGCGTCGCGGGACAGAAGTATGGCTACACCTTC	CSVAGQKYGYTF
TRBV28	TRBJ2-2	NA	NA	TGTGCCAGTTCGCCGGGACTCCTCCTGAACACCGGGGAGCTGTTTTTT	CASSPGLLLNTGELFF
TRBV5-5	TRBJ1-1	NA	NA	TGTGCCAGCAGCTCAACCTTGACAGCCCGGAACACTGAAGCTTTCTTT	CASSSTLTARNTEAFF
TRBV4-1	TRBJ1-2	few	NA	TGCGCCAGCAGCCAACCAGGGACTTTCCGCTATGGCTACACCTTC	CASSQPGTFRYGYTF
TRBV15	TRBJ2-7	NA	TRBD1	TGTGCCACCAGCTCAGGGGGATTCGGCGAGCAGTACTTC	CATSSGGFGEQYF
TRBV12-3/TRBV12-4	TRBJ1-1	once	NA	TGTGCCAGCAGTTTAATCGGGGGAACTGAAGCTTTCTTT	CASSLIGGTEAFF
TRBV11-2	TRBJ2-7	NA	TRBD2	TGTGCCAGCAGCTCAAGCGGGGTTTACTCCTACGAGCAGTACTTC	CASSSSGVYSYEQYF
TRBV7-9	TRBJ2-7	NA	TRBD1	TGTGCCAGCAGCCCGACAGGGTACGAGCAGTACTTC	CASSPTGYEQYF
TRBV6-5	TRBJ1-1	NA	TRBD1	TGTGCCACCCCCGGACAGGCCAACACTGAAGCTTTCTTT	CATPGQANTEAFF
TRBV11-1	TRBJ2-5	NA	NA	TGTGCCAGCAGCTTAACCGAACTGAAAGAGACCCAGTACTTC	CASSLTELKETQYF
TRBV18	TRBJ2-1	NA	NA	TGTGCCAGCTCCCCAAACCGAGCGAGCTCCTACAATGAGCAGTTCTTC	CASSPNRASSYNEQFF
TRBV27	TRBJ1-6	NA	TRBD1	TGTGCCAGCGCGACAGGGGCATCACCCCTCCACTTT	CASATGASPLHF
TRBV3-1/TRBV3-2	TRBJ2-2	NA	TRBD2	TGTGCCAGCAGCCAAGACCTTCGGCTAGCGGAGGAATCGAACACCGGGGAGCTGTTTTTT	CASSQDLRLAEESNTGELFF
TRBV28	TRBJ2-5	once	TRBD1	TGTGCCAGCAGCCCCACAGGGGGCTTTGAGACCCAGTACTTC	CASSPTGGFETQYF
TRBV5-4	TRBJ1-1	NA	NA	TGTGCCAGCAGCTTGCCTAGGACAGCTACGAACACTGAAGCTTTCTTT	CASSLPRTATNTEAFF
TRBV12-3/TRBV12-4	TRBJ1-4	once	NA	TGTGCCAGCAGTTTGGGGGGGAAGGAAAAACTGTTTTTT	CASSLGGKEKLFF
TRBV6-4	TRBJ2-2	NA	NA	TGTGCCAGCAGCACTGCGAACACCGGGGAGCTGTTTTTT	CASSTANTGELFF
TRBV28	TRBJ2-7	NA	TRBD2	TGTGCCAGCAGTTTGAGCGGGGGCTTATACGAGCAGTACTTC	CASSLSGGLYEQYF
TRBV10-3	TRBJ1-4	once	NA	TGTGCCAGCGGCAGGGGATCTAATGAAAAACTGTTTTTT	CASGRGSNEKLFF
TRBV4-3	TRBJ1-4	NA	TRBD1	TGCGCCAGCAGCCATACGAGACAGGGCAGGAATGAAAAACTGTTTTTT	CASSHTRQGRNEKLFF
TRBV2	TRBJ2-2	NA	NA	TGTGCCAGCAGTGAAGAGGGGGTGGGCACCGGGGAGCTGTTTTTT	CASSEEGVGTGELFF
TRBV4-3	TRBJ2-2	NA	NA	TGCGCCAGCAGCCGGTACGGAGGAATGGCCGGGGAGCTGTTTTTT	CASSRYGGMAGELFF
TRBV6-5	TRBJ1-1	NA	NA	TGTGCCAGCAGTTACTCTTCCGGGACAATCGTCCCTGAAGCTTTCTTT	CASSYSSGTIVPEAFF
TRBV5-8	TRBJ2-7	NA	NA	TGTGCCAGCAACCTAATGACCCATACTAGGACAGACGAGCAGTACTTC	CASNLMTHTRTDEQYF
TRBV6-5	TRBJ2-1	NA	TRBD2	TGTGCCAGCAGTTCTAGCGGGAGGGCATATGAGCAGTTCTTC	CASSSSGRAYEQFF
TRBV6-2/TRBV6-3	TRBJ1-1	NA	TRBD1	TGTGCCAGCAGTTACCCGGACAGGGGACGACTTGGGTTAACCACTGAAGCTTTCTTT	CASSYPDRGRLGLTTEAFF
TRBV28	TRBJ2-7	few	TRBD2	TGTGCCAGCAACGGCGGGAGGTCGGGCTACGAGCAGTACTTC	CASNGGRSGYEQYF
TRBV5-1	TRBJ1-1	few	TRBD1	TGCGCCAGCAGCTTTCAGGGGGCAGGGGGTTCTGAAGCTTTCTTT	CASSFQGAGGSEAFF
TRBV5-1	TRBJ2-1	NA	TRBD2	TGCGCCAGCAGCCGACTTGGGACTAGCGGGAGAGGGGCCTTCAATGAGCAGTTCTTC	CASSRLGTSGRGAFNEQFF
TRBV7-2	TRBJ2-7	NA	TRBD1	TGTGCCAGCAGCTTAGGAACCGGACAGGCCAGGTACGAGCAGTACTTC	CASSLGTGQARYEQYF
TRBV7-3	TRBJ1-1	NA	TRBD1	TGTGCCAGCAGTTCAGGGGGTAACACTGAAGCTTTCTTT	CASSSGGNTEAFF
TRBV7-2	TRBJ1-4	NA	NA	TGTGCCAGCAGCTTATACGGGGAGTTAACTAATGAAAAACTGTTTTTT	CASSLYGELTNEKLFF
TRBV23-1	TRBJ1-6	NA	TRBD1	TGCGCCAGCAGTCACCCGGCCGGGACAGGGGACTTT	CASSHPAGTGDF
TRBV2	TRBJ2-7	NA	NA	TGTGCCAGCAGTGTCGCGGATTACCGTTCCCTCTACGAGCAGTACTTC	CASSVADYRSLYEQYF
TRBV12-3/TRBV12-4	TRBJ1-1	NA	TRBD1	TGTGCCAGCAGTTCAGGGACAGGGCGGGCTTTCTTT	CASSSGTGRAFF
TRBV11-2	TRBJ2-1	once	NA	TGTGCCAGCAGTCAAATGGTCGGGGAGTTCTTC	CASSQMVGEFF
TRBV6-2/TRBV6-3	TRBJ2-1	NA	NA	TGTGCCAGCAGTTCGCCTCAAGTCCCCACCGGGGATGAGCAGTTCTTC	CASSSPQVPTGDEQFF
TRBV7-2	TRBJ2-1	NA	TRBD2	TGTGCCAGCAGCGCTGCCGGGACTAGCGGGAGAAATGAGCAGTTCTTC	CASSAAGTSGRNEQFF
TRBV2	TRBJ2-2	NA	TRBD2	TGTGCCAGCAGGGCCTCTAGCGGCAGAAACACCGGGGAGCTGTTTTTT	CASRASSGRNTGELFF
TRBV25-1	TRBJ1-1	NA	NA	TGTGCCAGCAGGAACCCAGGACTCTTGAACACTGAAGCTTTCTTT	CASRNPGLLNTEAFF
TRBV25-1	TRBJ2-2	once	NA	TGTGCCAGCAGTGAATTTGTGGGAGCTTCTGCCGGGGAGCTGTTTTTT	CASSEFVGASAGELFF
TRBV5-1	TRBJ2-7	NA	NA	TGCGCCAGCAGCTTGGGGGTTTGGCAGGACTCCTACGAGCAGTACTTC	CASSLGVWQDSYEQYF
TRBV4-1	TRBJ2-7	NA	TRBD1	TGCGCCAGCAGCTCACCGGGACAGAGTTTCTACGAGCAGTACTTC	CASSSPGQSFYEQYF
TRBV19	TRBJ2-7	NA	NA	TGTGCCAGTAGTCCCTTCTCCTACGAGCAGTACTTC	CASSPFSYEQYF